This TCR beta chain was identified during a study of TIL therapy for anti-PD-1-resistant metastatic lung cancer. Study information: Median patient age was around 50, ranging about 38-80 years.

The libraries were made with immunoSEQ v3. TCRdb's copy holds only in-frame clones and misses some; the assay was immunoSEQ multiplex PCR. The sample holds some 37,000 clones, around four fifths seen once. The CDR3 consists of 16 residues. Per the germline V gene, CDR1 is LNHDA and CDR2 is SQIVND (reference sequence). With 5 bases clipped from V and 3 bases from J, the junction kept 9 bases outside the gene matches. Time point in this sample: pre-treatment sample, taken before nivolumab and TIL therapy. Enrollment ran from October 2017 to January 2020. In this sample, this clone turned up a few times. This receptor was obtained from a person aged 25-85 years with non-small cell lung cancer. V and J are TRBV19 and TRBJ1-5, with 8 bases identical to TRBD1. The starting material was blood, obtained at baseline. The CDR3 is CASSLQTGDYNQPQHF. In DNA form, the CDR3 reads TGTGCCAGTAGTCTTCAGACAGGGGACTACAATCAGCCCCAGCATTTT.